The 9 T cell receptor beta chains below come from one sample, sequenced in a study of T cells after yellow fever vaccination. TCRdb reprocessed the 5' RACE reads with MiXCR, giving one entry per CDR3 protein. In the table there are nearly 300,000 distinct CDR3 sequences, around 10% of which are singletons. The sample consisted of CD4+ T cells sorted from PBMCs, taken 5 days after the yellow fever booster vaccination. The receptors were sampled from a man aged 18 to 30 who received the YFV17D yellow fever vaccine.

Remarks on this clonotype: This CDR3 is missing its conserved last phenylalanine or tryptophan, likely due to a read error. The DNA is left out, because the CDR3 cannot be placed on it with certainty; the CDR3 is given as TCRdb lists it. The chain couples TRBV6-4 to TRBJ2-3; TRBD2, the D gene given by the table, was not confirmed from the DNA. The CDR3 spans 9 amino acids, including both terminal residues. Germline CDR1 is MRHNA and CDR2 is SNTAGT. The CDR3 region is CASNLKGPP.

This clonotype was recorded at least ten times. CDR3 protein: CASSQDSGRQQYF. The CDR3 DNA sequence: TGTGCCAGCAGCCAAGATTCGGGCCGCCAGCAGTACTTC. The chain uses TRBV3-1 and TRBJ2-7, with D hard to call. V shed 0 bases and J shed 8 bases, with 11 bases lying between them. CDR1 LGHDT and CDR2 YNNKEL come from the germline V gene (reference sequence). The CDR3 is 13 residues long.

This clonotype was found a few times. The CDR3 loop is CASGLEEGTQYF. CDR3 bases: TGTGCTAGTGGTTTGGAGGAGGGTACGCAGTATTTT. The chain recombines TRBV12-5 with TRBJ2-3; D possibly corresponds to TRBD2 (6 bases). The CDR3 runs to 12 residues. Germline CDR1 reads LGHNT; CDR2 reads FRNRAP. V dropped 1 base and J dropped 8 bases, with 7 bases sitting between them.

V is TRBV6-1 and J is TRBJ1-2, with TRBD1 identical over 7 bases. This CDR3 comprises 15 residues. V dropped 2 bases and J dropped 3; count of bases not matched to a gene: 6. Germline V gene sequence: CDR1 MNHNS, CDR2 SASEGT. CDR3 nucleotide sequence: TGTGCCAGCAGTGAAATCGCCGGACAGGACTATGGCTACACCTTC. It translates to CASSEIAGQDYGYTF.

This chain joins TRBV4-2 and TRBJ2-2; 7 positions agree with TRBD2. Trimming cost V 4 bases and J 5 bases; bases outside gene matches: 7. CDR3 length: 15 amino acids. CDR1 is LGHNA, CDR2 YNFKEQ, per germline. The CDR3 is CASSPGRAETGELFF. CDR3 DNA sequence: TGTGCCAGCAGCCCGGGGAGGGCCGAGACCGGGGAGCTGTTTTTT.

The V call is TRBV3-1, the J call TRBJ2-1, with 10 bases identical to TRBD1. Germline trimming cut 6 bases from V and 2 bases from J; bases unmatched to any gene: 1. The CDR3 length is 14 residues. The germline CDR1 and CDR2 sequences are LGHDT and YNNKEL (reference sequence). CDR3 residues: CASSDRGPYNEQFF. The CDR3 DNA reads TGTGCCAGCAGTGACAGGGGGCCCTACAATGAGCAGTTCTTC.

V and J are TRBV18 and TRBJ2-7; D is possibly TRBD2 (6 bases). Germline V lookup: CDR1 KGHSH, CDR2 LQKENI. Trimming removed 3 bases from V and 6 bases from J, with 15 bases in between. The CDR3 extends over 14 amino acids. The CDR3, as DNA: TGTGCCAGCTCACCCCGAATAGGAGGGTTCGAGCAGTACGTC. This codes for CASSPRIGGFEQYV.

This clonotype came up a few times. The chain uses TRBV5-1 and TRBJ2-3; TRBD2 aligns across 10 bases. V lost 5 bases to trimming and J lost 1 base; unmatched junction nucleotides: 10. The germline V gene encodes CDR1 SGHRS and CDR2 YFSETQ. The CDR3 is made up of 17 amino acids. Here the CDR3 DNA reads TGCGCCAGCAGTCCCTGGGCTAGCGGGGGAGGCACAGATACGCAGTATTTT. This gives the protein CASSPWASGGGTDTQYF.

The CDR3 DNA follows: TGTGCCAGCAGTTGGGACCTCCACAGCTCCTACGAGCAGTACGTC. This sequence encodes CASSWDLHSSYEQYV. The rearrangement joins TRBV6-2 or TRBV6-3 to TRBJ2-7; perhaps D is TRBD1 or TRBD2 (5 bases each). Between the trimmed V and J ends, which lost 4 bases and 0 bases, there was a span of 13 bases. This CDR3 is 15 amino acids long. Per the germline V gene, CDR1 is MNHEY and CDR2 is SVGEGT.